This entry lists 20 T cell receptor beta chains sequenced from one sample in a study of PD-1 blockade in classical Hodgkin lymphoma (dated by TCRdb to 2018 to 2021). Explained via the paper, the time point label denotes: newly diagnosed, previously untreated cHL patient sample. Using a Miltenyi CD4+ T cell isolation kit, CD4+ T cells were purified from thawed PBMCs through magnetic negative selection. The method behind the library was the immunoSEQ multiplex PCR assay. TCRdb's version of the immuneACCESS table is confined to in-frame rearrangements and falls short of the full clone set. An unresolved V gene accounts for under half of the shortfall where checked; the remainder is of unknown origin. The sample data list 20,000 to 25,000 clones, and less than 95% of these were observed just once. Jointly, the top ten make up less than 0.65% of the sample. The sample comprised CD4+ T cells from blood. Source of these receptors: a human donor with classical Hodgkin lymphoma.

The chain carries TRBV7-6 and TRBJ1-1; D call uncertain. V was trimmed by 2 bases and J by 7 bases, leaving 11 bases between them. In germline, CDR1 is SGHVS, CDR2 FNYEAQ. The CDR3 spans 13 residues. The CDR3: CASSLTGGSEAFF. For the CDR3, the DNA is TGTGCCAGCAGCTTAACGGGCGGAAGTGAAGCTTTCTTT.

V and J are TRBV28 and TRBJ2-7, with D possibly being TRBD1 (5 bases). CDR3 length equals 14 residues. Germline CDR1 MDHEN, CDR2 SYDVKM. With 7 bases removed from V and 2 bases from J, the gap between germline ends came to 15 bases. The CDR3 DNA follows: TGTGCCAGCACCGTGACCCCAGGGACCTACGAGCAGTACTTC. This translates into CASTVTPGTYEQYF. The variable domain in full, with the rest retrieved from reference TRBV28 and TRBJ2-7, is DVKVTQSSRYLVKRTGEKVFLECVQDMDHENMFWYRQDPGLGLRLIYFSYDVKMKEKGDIPEGYSVSREKKERFSLILESASTNQTSMYLCASTVTPGTYEQYFGPGTRLTVT.

The chain is built from TRBV19 and TRBJ2-2; D not resolved. V lost 7 bases and J lost 4, with 16 bases in between. Germline V gene lookup returns CDR1 LNHDA and CDR2 SQIVND (reference sequence). CDR3 size: 15 residues. The CDR3, as DNA: TGTGCCAGTATCCCGGCCGGTTGGGGCACCGGGGAGCTGTTTTTT. It yields the protein CASIPAGWGTGELFF.

This clone has a handful of counts. In DNA, the CDR3 is TGTGCCAGCAGCTTATCCGGGGCTCGCTATGGCTACACCTTC. Encoded protein: CASSLSGARYGYTF. The V and J genes are TRBV7-9 and TRBJ1-2; TRBD1 might be the D (5 bases). Trimming removed 2 bases at V and 4 bases at J, with 11 bases between. The CDR3 totals 14 residues. From germline, CDR1 is SEHNR and CDR2 FQNEAQ (reference sequence).

The chain couples TRBV5-1 to TRBJ2-3; TRBD2 matches at 7 bases. This CDR3 contains 17 residues. Unmatched junction bases numbered 12, after V lost 3 bases and J lost 2 bases. Germline V lookup: CDR1 SGHRS, CDR2 YFSETQ. This chain's CDR3 is CASSSLGVGGDTDTQYF. The CDR3 bases are TGCGCCAGCAGCTCCCTAGGGGTTGGGGGGGACACAGATACGCAGTATTTT. Full variable domain (rest looked up from reference TRBV5-1 and TRBJ2-3): KAGVTQTPRYLIKTRGQQVTLSCSPISGHRSVSWYQQTPGQGLQFLFEYFSETQRNKGNFPGRFSGRQFSNSRSEMNVSTLELGDSALYLCASSSLGVGGDTDTQYFGPGTRLTVL.

The chain couples TRBV7-8 to TRBJ2-4; a weak D match, TRBD1 (7 bases). The germline CDR1 and CDR2 sequences are SGHVS and FQNEAQ. The CDR3 extends over 15 amino acids. The V gene lost 0 bases and the J gene lost 6 bases, with 12 bases spanning the gap. CDR3 in DNA: TGTGCCAGCAGCTTAGCGGGGCAGGGGGGAAACATTCAGTACTTC. It is translated as CASSLAGQGGNIQYF.

The gene calls are TRBV29-1 and TRBJ2-3; no definite D call. Germline lookup yields CDR1 SQVTM and CDR2 ANQGSEA. The CDR3 loop spans 15 amino acids. Trimming left V 4 bases short and J 0 bases short, with 14 bases between. The CDR3 DNA sequence: TGCAGCGTTGCCTTTCAGCGAGGAAGCACAGATACGCAGTATTTT. Encoded protein: CSVAFQRGSTDTQYF.

The chain is built from TRBV4-3 and TRBJ2-3; no reliable D call. There are 17 residues in the CDR3. V shed 1 base and J shed 1 base, with 15 bases lying between them. Germline assignment: CDR1 LGHNA and CDR2 YSLEER. The CDR3 protein is CASSQGRWADGTDTQYF. DNA of the CDR3: TGCGCCAGCAGCCAAGGGCGGTGGGCGGATGGCACAGATACGCAGTATTTT.

The V call is TRBV12-5, the J call TRBJ1-2; D may be TRBD1 (5 bases). The length of the CDR3 is 16 residues. Trimming shortened V by 6 bases and J by 8 bases, and 25 bases separated the two germline ends. Germline CDR1 LGHNT, CDR2 FRNRAP. In DNA, the CDR3 is TGTGCTAGTGGGCCCCGCTGGCAGGAGGGGATGGGGGGCTACACCTTC. This gives the protein CASGPRWQEGMGGYTF.

This sequence joins TRBV27 and TRBJ1-1, with TRBD1 identical over 8 bases. Per the germline V gene, CDR1 is MNHEY and CDR2 is SMNVEV (reference sequence). Unmatched junction bases numbered 14, after V lost 4 bases and J lost 4 bases. The CDR3 runs 17 residues. The DNA of the CDR3 is TGTGCCAGCAGTTCCGGGACAGGACGTCATAGGGTCACTGAAGCTTTCTTT. Protein sequence: CASSSGTGRHRVTEAFF.

V is TRBV29-1 and J is TRBJ2-5, with D hard to call. The CDR3 contains 12 residues. In germline, CDR1 is SQVTM, CDR2 ANQGSEA. V dropped 2 bases and J dropped 4 bases, with 8 bases sitting between them. In DNA form, the CDR3 reads TGCAGCGTTGAATCGACTTCAGAGACCCAGTACTTC. It is translated as CSVESTSETQYF.

The rearrangement links TRBV6-5 to TRBJ2-3; a weak D match, TRBD1 (6 bases). The V end was cut by 6 bases, the J end by 4 bases, with 8 bases between. The length of the CDR3 is 12 residues. Germline V lookup: CDR1 MNHEY, CDR2 SVGAGI. CDR3 region: CASSRTADTQYF. For the CDR3, the DNA is TGTGCCAGCAGCAGGACAGCAGATACGCAGTATTTT.

The V and J genes are TRBV5-1 and TRBJ2-3; possibly TRBD1 for D (6 bases). Germline CDR1 and CDR2: SGHRS and YFSETQ. The CDR3 consists of 14 residues. V lost 4 bases and J lost 2, with 11 bases in between. CDR3 in DNA: TGCGCCAGCAGCCTCGGACAGATCACAGATACGCAGTATTTT. Translated: CASSLGQITDTQYF.

The chain links TRBV10-3 to TRBJ1-1, with D possibly being TRBD1 (5 bases). From germline, CDR1 is ENHRY and CDR2 SYGVKD. V lost 4 bases and J lost 1, with 10 bases in between. The CDR3 extends over 14 amino acids. CDR3 amino acids: CAISVGVTNTEAFF. The CDR3, as DNA: TGTGCCATCAGTGTGGGGGTGACGAACACTGAAGCTTTCTTT.

This clone was found once. This sequence joins TRBV2 and TRBJ2-7; 8 bases line up with TRBD1. Germline trimming cut 6 bases from V and 5 bases from J; bases unmatched to any gene: 6. The CDR3 length is 13 residues. Germline CDR1 is SNHLY and CDR2 is FYNNEI. CDR3 coding DNA: TGTGCCAGCAGCGCACAGGGGGTAAACGAGCAGTACTTC. Translated: CASSAQGVNEQYF.

The chain couples TRBV18 to TRBJ2-7; a possible D gene is TRBD1 (6 bases). The germline CDR1 and CDR2 sequences are KGHSH and LQKENI. Between the trimmed V and J ends, which lost 4 bases and 2 bases, there was a span of 18 bases. The CDR3 is 16 residues long. CDR3 DNA sequence: TGTGCCAGCTCACAGGGCTACGGACAGCTGGCCTACGAGCAGTACTTC. Translated, it gives CASSQGYGQLAYEQYF.

The chain joins TRBV19 to TRBJ2-3, with 7 bases lining up with TRBD2. This CDR3 region has 15 residues. Germline V lookup: CDR1 LNHDA, CDR2 SQIVND (reference sequence). V trimming: 6 bases; J trimming: 8 bases; junction bases outside the gene matches: 14. CDR3 in amino acids: CASRGAGLEFSTQYF. The DNA of the CDR3 is TGTGCCAGTAGGGGTGCTGGACTAGAATTCAGTACGCAGTATTTT.

This clone has just one count. The J gene is TRBJ2-1, the V gene TRBV10-3; 12 bases match TRBD2. V was pared by 6 bases and J by 8 bases, with 11 bases of the junction left unmatched. The germline CDR1 and CDR2 sequences are ENHRY and SYGVKD. This CDR3 has 16 residues. CDR3 in DNA: TGTGCCATCAGCTCATTAGGACTAGCGGGGACTGATGAGCAGTTCTTC. Translation gives CAISSLGLAGTDEQFF.

This clone appeared a few times. The V gene is TRBV7-2, the J gene TRBJ1-6; a possible D gene is TRBD1 (6 bases). V dropped 5 bases and J dropped 5 bases, with 13 bases sitting between them. The CDR3 sequence is 15 residues long. CDR1 is SGHTA, CDR2 FQGNSA, per germline. The CDR3 region has the DNA TGTGCCAGCAGCGAACGACAGGTCCATAATTCACCCCTCCACTTT. Protein sequence: CASSERQVHNSPLHF.

The chain has TRBV28 and TRBJ2-7; 7 positions agree with TRBD2. Germline CDR1 MDHEN, CDR2 SYDVKM. Losses at the gene ends were 5 bases for V and 1 base for J; bases not matched to a gene: 20. The CDR3 covers 19 residues. The CDR3 loop is CASSTLRDRRGGPSYEQYF. CDR3 in DNA: TGTGCCAGCAGTACCCTTCGGGATCGTAGGGGAGGGCCTTCCTACGAGCAGTACTTC.